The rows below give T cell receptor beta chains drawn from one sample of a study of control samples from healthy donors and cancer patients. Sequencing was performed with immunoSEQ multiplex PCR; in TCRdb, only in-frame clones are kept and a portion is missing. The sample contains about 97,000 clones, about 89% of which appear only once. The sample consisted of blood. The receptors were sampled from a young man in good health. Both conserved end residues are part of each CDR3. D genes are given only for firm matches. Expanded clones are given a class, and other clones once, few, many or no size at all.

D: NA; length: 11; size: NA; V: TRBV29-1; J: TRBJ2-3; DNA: TGCATCGGAGGGAGCACAGATACGCAGTATTTT; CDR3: CIGGSTDTQYF
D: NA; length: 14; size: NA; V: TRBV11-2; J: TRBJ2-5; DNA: TGTGCCAGCAGCTTAGTACCTAGCAGTGAGACCCAGTACTTC; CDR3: CASSLVPSSETQYF
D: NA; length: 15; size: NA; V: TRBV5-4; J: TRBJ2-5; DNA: TGTGCCAGCAGCTTGGGGGGCGCGAATCAAGAGACCCAGTACTTC; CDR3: CASSLGGANQETQYF
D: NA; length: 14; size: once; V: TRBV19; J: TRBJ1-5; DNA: TGTGCCAGCGTTGGGATCCCGGGGAATCAGCCCCAGCATTTT; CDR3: CASVGIPGNQPQHF
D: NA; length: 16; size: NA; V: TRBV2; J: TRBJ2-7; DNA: TGTGCCAGCAGTGAATGGGGGAAAGGAACCTCCTACGAGCAGTACTTC; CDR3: CASSEWGKGTSYEQYF
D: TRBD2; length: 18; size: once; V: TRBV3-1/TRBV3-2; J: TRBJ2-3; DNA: TGTGCCAGCAGCCAAAAACTAGCGGGAGGGCCATCCACAGATACGCAGTATTTT; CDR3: CASSQKLAGGPSTDTQYF
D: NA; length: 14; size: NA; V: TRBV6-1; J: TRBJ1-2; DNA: TGTGCCAGCAGTGAAGCTCAAAGGAACTATGGCTACACCTTC; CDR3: CASSEAQRNYGYTF
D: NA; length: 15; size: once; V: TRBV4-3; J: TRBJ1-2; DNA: TGCGCCAGCAGCCAAGATCCCGGGGGGCAATGGGGCTACACCTTC; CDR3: CASSQDPGGQWGYTF
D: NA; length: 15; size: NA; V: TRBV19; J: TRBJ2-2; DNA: TGTGCCAGTAGTAACCGGGACAAGAACACCGGGGAGCTGTTTTTT; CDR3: CASSNRDKNTGELFF
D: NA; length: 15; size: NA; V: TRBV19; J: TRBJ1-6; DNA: TGTGCCAGTACCCCTCTCGGACGGGAAAATTCACCCCTCCACTTT; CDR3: CASTPLGRENSPLHF
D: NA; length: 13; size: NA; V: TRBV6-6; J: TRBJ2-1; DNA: TGTGCCACCAGGCGGAGAGGGGGCAATGAGCAGTTCTTC; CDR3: CATRRRGGNEQFF
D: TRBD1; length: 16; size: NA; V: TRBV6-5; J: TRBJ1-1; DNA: TGTGCCAGCCGTTCGAGGGGGCCCAGTTCGGGAACTGAAGCTTTCTTT; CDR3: CASRSRGPSSGTEAFF
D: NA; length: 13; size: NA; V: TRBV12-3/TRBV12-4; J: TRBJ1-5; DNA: TGTGCCAGCAGTTTAGGCCCGAACAGCCCCCAGCATTTT; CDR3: CASSLGPNSPQHF
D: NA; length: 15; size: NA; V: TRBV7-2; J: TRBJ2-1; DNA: TGTGCCAGCAGCTTATTCGAGCTCTACTACAATGAGCAGTTCTTC; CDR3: CASSLFELYYNEQFF
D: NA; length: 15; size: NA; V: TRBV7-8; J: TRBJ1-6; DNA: TGTGCCAGCAGCACCCCGGACAGATTAGGTTCACCCCTCCACTTT; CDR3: CASSTPDRLGSPLHF
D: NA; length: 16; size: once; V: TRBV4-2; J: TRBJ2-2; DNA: TGTGCCAGCAGCCAAGTTTGGGGCATGGACACCGGGGAGCTGTTTTTT; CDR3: CASSQVWGMDTGELFF
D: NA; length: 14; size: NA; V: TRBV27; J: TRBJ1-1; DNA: TGTGCCACAGGGGACAATGGGCTGAACACTGAAGCTTTCTTT; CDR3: CATGDNGLNTEAFF
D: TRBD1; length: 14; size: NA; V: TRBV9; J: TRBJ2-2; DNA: TGTGCCAGCAGCGAGACAGGGCCCGGCGGGGAGCTGTTTTTT; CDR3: CASSETGPGGELFF
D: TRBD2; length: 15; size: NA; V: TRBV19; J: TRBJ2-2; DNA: TGTGCCAGTAAGGGACTAGCGGGAGTGACCGGGGAGCTGTTTTTT; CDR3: CASKGLAGVTGELFF
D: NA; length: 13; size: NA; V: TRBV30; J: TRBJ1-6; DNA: TGTGCCTGGAGTACGGGCCGATATTCACCCCTCCACTTT; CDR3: CAWSTGRYSPLHF
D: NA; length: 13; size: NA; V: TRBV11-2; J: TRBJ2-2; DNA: TGTGCCAGCAGCTTAGAATCCACCGGGGAGCTGTTTTTT; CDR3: CASSLESTGELFF
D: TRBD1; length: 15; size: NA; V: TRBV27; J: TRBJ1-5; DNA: TGTGCCAGCAGTACGGGGACAGCCAGCAATCAGCCCCAGCATTTT; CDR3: CASSTGTASNQPQHF
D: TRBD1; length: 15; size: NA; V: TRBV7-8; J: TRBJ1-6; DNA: TGTGCCAGCAGCCCCGGACAGGGGGACGGTTCACCCCTCCACTTT; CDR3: CASSPGQGDGSPLHF
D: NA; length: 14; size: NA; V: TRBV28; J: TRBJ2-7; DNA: TGTGCCAGCAGTTCAGGACGGCTAGCCTACGAGCAGTACTTC; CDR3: CASSSGRLAYEQYF
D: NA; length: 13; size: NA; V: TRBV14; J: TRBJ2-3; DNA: TGTGCCAGCAGTCAATTCGACGCAGATACGCAGTATTTT; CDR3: CASSQFDADTQYF
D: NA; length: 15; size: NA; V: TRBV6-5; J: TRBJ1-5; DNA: TGTGCCAGCAGTTTTAACAGGGAGGGCAATCAGCCCCAGCATTTT; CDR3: CASSFNREGNQPQHF
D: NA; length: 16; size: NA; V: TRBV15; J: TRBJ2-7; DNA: TGTGCCACCAGCAGAGAAGGGGTGGGTGCCGGCTACGAGCAGTACTTC; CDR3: CATSREGVGAGYEQYF
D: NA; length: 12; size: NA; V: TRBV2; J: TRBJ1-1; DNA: TGTGCCAGCAGCAGACAGAACACTGAAGCTTTCTTT; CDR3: CASSRQNTEAFF
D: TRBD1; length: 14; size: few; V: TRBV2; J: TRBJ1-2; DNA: TGTGCCAGCAGCCAGGACAGGGGGCGCCGGGGCTACACCTTC; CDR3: CASSQDRGRRGYTF